This TCR beta chain was profiled in a study of CD8 T cells in cerebrospinal fluid in Alzheimer's disease. The CDR3 contains 15 residues. Germline CDR1 reads LNHDA; CDR2 reads SQIVND (reference sequence). TCRdb re-called the 10x single-cell sequencing reads and gives one entry per CDR3 protein, without DNA. The sample holds more than 1,000 distinct CDR3 sequences. Participants were all in good physical condition and free of acute infection. A live/dead marker was used to sort live CSF cells for droplet sequencing. The receptor was derived from a human donor with mild cognitive impairment. The rearrangement links TRBV19 to TRBJ1-6. The specimen sequenced was cerebrospinal fluid. CDR3 region: CASRALYLNNSPLHF.